These T cell receptor beta chains were read from a single sample in a study of T cells expressing NK-cell markers. Using the 5' RACE reads, TCRdb records one entry per CDR3 protein without DNA. Recorded here are a few hundred thousand distinct CDR3 sequences; the top ten clones represent roughly 5.5%. Sequencing was performed on blood T cells: a sorted CD56 or NKG2C T cell subset, CD4+ or CD8+ T cells, or bulk PBMC T cells (not recorded which). All receptors come from a man aged 18-69 years in good health. The CDR3 runs from the conserved cysteine through the conserved F or W.

v_gene	j_gene	CDR3aa
TRBV12-3/TRBV12-4	TRBJ2-7	CASSLWAFLGSEQYF
TRBV3-1	TRBJ1-5	CASGPGLNSNQPQHF
TRBV21-1	TRBJ1-1	CASSKAGHLNTEAFF
TRBV3-1	TRBJ1-6	CASSENRGISSPLHF
TRBV7-2	TRBJ1-6	CASSLSHLNSPLHF
TRBV7-8	TRBJ2-7	CASSLRLAGPRKGYEQYF
TRBV29-1	TRBJ1-4	CSVQGFMSEKLFF
TRBV11-2	TRBJ2-1	CASSSDRGLDSYNEQFF
TRBV7-2	TRBJ1-5	CASSLARTGDTPQHF
TRBV29-1	TRBJ2-4	CSANWGVRGKNIQYF
TRBV9	TRBJ2-2	CASSVVPRQGGTGELFF
TRBV5-6	TRBJ1-6	CASSLFGDSPLHF
TRBV12-3/TRBV12-4	TRBJ2-7	CASSRTRGYEQYF
TRBV5-1	TRBJ2-5	CASSFSSADRETQYF
TRBV5-5	TRBJ2-2	CASSHHGGVSGELFF
TRBV5-1	TRBJ1-4	CASSFRRNEKLFF
TRBV27	TRBJ2-1	CASSLLRGANYNEQFF
TRBV15	TRBJ1-1	CATSRPWTGKIGNTEAFF
TRBV7-2	TRBJ1-1	CASSLYLGVEGNTEAFF
TRBV11-1	TRBJ1-1	CASSLKRTGTGGKGTEAFF
TRBV18	TRBJ1-1	CASSPKQKNTEAFF
TRBV6-7	TRBJ2-1	CASRRRPGYYNEQFF
TRBV6-1	TRBJ2-7	CASSTTVWPYEQYF
TRBV5-1	TRBJ2-2	CASSSVTPSGGELFF
TRBV11-1	TRBJ2-2	CASSLVQGSTGELFF
TRBV5-1	TRBJ2-6	CASSLEVRGSGANVLTF
TRBV3-1	TRBJ2-5	CASSLGAGRTETQYF
TRBV12-3/TRBV12-4	TRBJ2-4	CASSLMAGLVIQYF
TRBV10-3	TRBJ1-1	CAISEGTGNEAFF
TRBV20-1	TRBJ2-7	CSAHGQGREQYF
TRBV12-3/TRBV12-4	TRBJ2-7	CASSRDREAEQYF
TRBV20-1	TRBJ1-5	CSAKTLSNQPQHF
TRBV20-1	TRBJ2-3	CSAQSSGERTDTQYF
TRBV3-1	TRBJ1-4	CASRGTNEKLFF
TRBV5-1	TRBJ2-6	CASSLRITGGASGANVLTF
TRBV7-8	TRBJ1-3	CASSLGLVFSGNTIYF
TRBV5-1	TRBJ2-3	CASSLVPSGGVTDTQYF
TRBV5-1	TRBJ2-4	CASSPEDRGLNIQYF
TRBV29-1	TRBJ1-2	CSVVDRGPEGYTF
TRBV5-1	TRBJ2-7	CASSLEWGGQGAYEQYF
TRBV6-1	TRBJ2-3	CASSPRRAAGDTQYF
TRBV6-5	TRBJ1-1	CASSYPQGLYTEAFF
TRBV7-9	TRBJ1-1	CASSSMGAGPRNTEAFF
TRBV27	TRBJ1-2	CASSWRGDTDRFYGYTF
TRBV12-3/TRBV12-4	TRBJ2-7	CASSIYSGTVTYEQYF
TRBV2	TRBJ2-2	CASTEENTGELFF
TRBV28	TRBJ2-1	CASSNPWEPYNEQFF